This T cell receptor beta chain was captured in a study of human T cells and chemical hapten exposure. Study observations and caveats: Relative to control repertoires, expanded TCRs gave rise to significantly more large CDR3 similarity clusters. Counts of TCRs above 1 in 1000 frequency stayed unchanged with DPC sensitization.

Each cDNA molecule in the library carried unique molecular identifiers. TCRdb re-derived calls from the RACE reads in MiXCR, one entry per CDR3 protein. The sample includes roughly 380,000 distinct CDR3 sequences, more than 5% seen only once; the top ten take about 5.6%. As to this clonotype: As yet, its antigen is unknown.

Germline V CDR1 and CDR2: WNHNN, SYGVQD (reference sequence). The germline V and J ends were trimmed by 4 bases and 6 bases, with 19 bases remaining between them. There are 15 residues in the CDR3. Time point in this sample: patch test 2, 6 weeks after DPC sensitization. Treatment noted: therapeutic diphenylcyclopropenone sensitization with weekly scalp DPC. People who gave samples had alopecia, were 18 to 70 years old, and were suitable for DPC. V usage is TRBV10-1 and J usage is TRBJ2-7; D may be TRBD2 (5 bases). The specimen comprised whole blood, sampled in connection with sensitization to the hapten diphenylcyclopropenone (DPC). The TCR originated in a woman aged 18-29 years with alopecia areata. Some clones in this sample may be carry-over from other donors' samples. This CDR3 reads CASSGERSAPSEQYF. For the CDR3, the DNA is TGCGCCAGCAGTGGGGAGCGGTCTGCGCCATCCGAGCAGTACTTC.